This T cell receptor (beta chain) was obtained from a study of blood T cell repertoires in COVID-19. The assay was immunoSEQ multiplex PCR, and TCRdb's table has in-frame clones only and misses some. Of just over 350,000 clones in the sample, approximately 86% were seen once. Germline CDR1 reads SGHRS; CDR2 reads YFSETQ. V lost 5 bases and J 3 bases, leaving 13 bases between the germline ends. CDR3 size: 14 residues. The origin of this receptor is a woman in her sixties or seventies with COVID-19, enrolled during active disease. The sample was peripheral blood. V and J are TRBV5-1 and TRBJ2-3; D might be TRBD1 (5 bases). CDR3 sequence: CASSRAGRTDTQYF. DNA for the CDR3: TGCGCCAGCAGTCGGGCAGGGCGAACAGATACGCAGTATTTT.